One and the same sample provided the 3 T cell receptor beta chains below, sequenced in a study of identical twins. TCRdb reanalysed the 5' RACE reads using MiXCR and keeps one entry per CDR3 protein. Among around 280,000 distinct CDR3 sequences listed, approximately 8.5% were seen once. The same sample was also used in a study of yellow fever vaccine responses in identical twins.

Sequencing was performed on memory (CD45RO+) T cells sorted from blood. These receptors came from a woman aged 18-30 years in good health.

Many counts were recorded for this clonotype. This rearrangement joins TRBV3-1 to TRBJ1-3, with 9 bases matching TRBD1. CDR3 length: 16 residues. Germline V lookup: CDR1 LGHDT, CDR2 YNNKEL (reference sequence). V trimming: 4 bases; J trimming: 4 bases; junction bases outside the gene matches: 8. This CDR3 is CASSRERTGAGNTIYF. The CDR3 nucleotides are TGTGCCAGCAGCCGAGAACGGACAGGGGCAGGAAACACCATATATTTT. Drawing the rest from reference TRBV3-1 and TRBJ1-3, the complete variable domain is DTAVSQTPKYLVTQMGNDKSIKCEQNLGHDTMYWYKQDSKKFLKIMFSYNNKELIINETVPNRFSPKSPDKAHLNLHINSLELGDSAVYFCASSRERTGAGNTIYFGEGSWLTVV.

This clonotype was observed at least ten times. This rearrangement joins TRBV12-3 or TRBV12-4 to TRBJ1-2, with D uncertain. The length of the CDR3 is 14 residues. Trimming shortened V by 0 bases and J by 8 bases, and 13 bases separated the two germline ends. The CDR3 DNA reads as TGTGCCAGCAGTTTAGCCCGAGGAATGGGGGGCTACACCTTC. Translating it yields CASSLARGMGGYTF.

This clonotype has at least ten counts. The chain has TRBV12-3 or TRBV12-4 and TRBJ2-2; weak D call: TRBD2 (5 bases). The CDR3 has 13 amino acids. Trimming cost V 7 bases and J 7 bases, with 13 bases left between them. In DNA form, the CDR3 reads TGTGCCAGCACCTCCCCCGGGATCGGGGAGCTGTTTTTT. Translation gives CASTSPGIGELFF.